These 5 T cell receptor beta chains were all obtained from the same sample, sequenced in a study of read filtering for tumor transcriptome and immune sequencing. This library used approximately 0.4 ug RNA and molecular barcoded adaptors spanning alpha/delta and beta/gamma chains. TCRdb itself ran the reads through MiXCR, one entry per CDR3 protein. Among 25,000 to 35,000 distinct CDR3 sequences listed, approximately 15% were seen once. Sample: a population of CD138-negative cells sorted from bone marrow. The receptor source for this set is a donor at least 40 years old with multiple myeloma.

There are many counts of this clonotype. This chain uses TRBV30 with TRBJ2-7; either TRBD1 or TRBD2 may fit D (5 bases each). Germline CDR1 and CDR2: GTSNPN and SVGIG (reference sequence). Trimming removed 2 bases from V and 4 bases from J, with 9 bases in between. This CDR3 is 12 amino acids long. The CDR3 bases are TGTGCCTGGAGTACGGGACCTTACGAGCAGTACTTC. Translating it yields CAWSTGPYEQYF. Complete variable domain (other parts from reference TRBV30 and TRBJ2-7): SQTIHQWPATLVQPVGSPLSLECTVEGTSNPNLYWYRQAAGRGLQLLFYSVGIGQISSEVPQNLSASRPQDRQFILSSKKLLLSDSGFYLCAWSTGPYEQYFGPGTRLTVT.

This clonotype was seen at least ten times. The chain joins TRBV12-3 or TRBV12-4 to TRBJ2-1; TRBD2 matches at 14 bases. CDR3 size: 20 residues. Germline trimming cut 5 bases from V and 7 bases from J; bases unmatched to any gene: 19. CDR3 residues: CASSPPLRLAGGLGANEQFF. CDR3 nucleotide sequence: TGTGCCAGCAGTCCCCCGTTACGACTAGCGGGAGGGCTCGGAGCAAATGAGCAGTTCTTC.

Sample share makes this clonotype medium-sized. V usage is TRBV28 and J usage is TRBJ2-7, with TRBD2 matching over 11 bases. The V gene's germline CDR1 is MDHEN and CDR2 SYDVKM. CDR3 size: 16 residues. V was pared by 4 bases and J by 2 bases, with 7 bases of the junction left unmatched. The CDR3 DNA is TGTGCCAGCAGTTCCTCTAGCGGGAGGCCGCCCTACGAGCAGTACTTC. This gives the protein CASSSSSGRPPYEQYF.

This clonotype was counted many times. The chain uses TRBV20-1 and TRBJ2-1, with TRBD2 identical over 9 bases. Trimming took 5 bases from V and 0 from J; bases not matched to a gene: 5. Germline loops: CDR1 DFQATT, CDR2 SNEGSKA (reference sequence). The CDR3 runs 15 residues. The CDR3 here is CSAPNSGSSYNEQFF. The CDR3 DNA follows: TGCAGTGCTCCCAATAGCGGGAGCTCCTACAATGAGCAGTTCTTC.

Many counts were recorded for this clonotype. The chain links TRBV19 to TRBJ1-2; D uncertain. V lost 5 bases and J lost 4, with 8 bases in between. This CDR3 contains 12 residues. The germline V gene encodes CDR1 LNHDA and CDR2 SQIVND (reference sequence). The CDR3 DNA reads TGTGCCAGTAGTCCGGGGTCCTATGGCTACACCTTC. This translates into CASSPGSYGYTF.